One and the same sample provided the 12 T cell receptor beta chains below, sequenced in a study of PD-1 blockade in classical Hodgkin lymphoma. The time point here: cycle 4 day 1 (C4D1), after 5 to 7 weeks of nivolumab. The patients all showed relapse after autologous stem cell transplantation, while their brentuximab vedotin exposure varied. Data came from immunoSEQ multiplex PCR; TCRdb stores just in-frame clones and leaves some out. The sample comprises about 46,000 clones, about three quarters of which are singletons, and 12% rests with the top ten. The material sequenced was peripheral blood mononuclear cells (PBMCs), taken before the fourth cycle of nivolumab. These receptors all come from a human donor with classical Hodgkin lymphoma.

CDR3 amino acids: CASSYSYGVGSPLHF. CDR3 bases: TGTGCCAGCAGTTACTCGTACGGGGTTGGCTCACCCCTCCACTTT. The chain employs TRBV6-5 and TRBJ1-6; D uncertain. The length of the CDR3 is 15 residues. The ends were cut back, 0 bases at V and 10 bases at J, with 13 bases in the middle. The germline CDR1 and CDR2 sequences are MNHEY and SVGAGI.

This chain uses TRBV5-1 with TRBJ2-3; 7 nucleotides match TRBD1. The CDR3 totals 15 residues. Trimming took 0 bases from V and 6 from J; bases not matched to a gene: 7. Germline V gene sequence: CDR1 SGHRS, CDR2 YFSETQ. CDR3 DNA sequence: TGCGCCAGCAGCTTGGCCGGGCAGGGGGTGGATACGCAGTATTTT. It specifies CASSLAGQGVDTQYF. The whole variable domain, remainder taken from reference TRBV5-1 and TRBJ2-3, is KAGVTQTPRYLIKTRGQQVTLSCSPISGHRSVSWYQQTPGQGLQFLFEYFSETQRNKGNFPGRFSGRQFSNSRSEMNVSTLELGDSALYLCASSLAGQGVDTQYFGPGTRLTVL.

This clone was counted once. This chain uses TRBV19 with TRBJ2-7; D is possibly TRBD2 (6 bases). Trimming pared 4 bases from V and 4 bases from J, leaving 14 bases between. CDR3 length: 14 amino acids. Per germline, CDR1 LNHDA and CDR2 SQIVND (reference sequence). For the CDR3, the DNA is TGTGCCAGTAGTAAAGAGGTGGGGGGATACGAGCAGTACTTC. Its translation: CASSKEVGGYEQYF.

The genes are TRBV11-2 and TRBJ2-5; tentative D call: TRBD1 (5 bases). V lost 2 bases, J lost 5 bases, and 12 bases lay in between. The CDR3 consists of 14 residues. The germline gives CDR1 SGHAT, CDR2 FQNNGV. CDR3 sequence (DNA): TGTGCCAGCAGCTTATGGGGCTACGGGGAGACCCAGTACTTC. Its protein is CASSLWGYGETQYF.

This clone was found a few times. The chain joins TRBV2 to TRBJ1-2; D call uncertain. In germline, CDR1 is SNHLY, CDR2 FYNNEI. The CDR3 has 14 residues. Trimming removed 4 bases at V and 4 bases at J, with 13 bases between. CDR3 protein: CASSARTDIYGYTF. CDR3 nucleotide sequence: TGTGCCAGCAGTGCTAGGACTGACATCTATGGCTACACCTTC.

The chain couples TRBV28 to TRBJ1-5; D remains unclear. The germline V and J ends were trimmed by 3 bases and 2 bases, with 20 bases remaining between them. The CDR3 sequence is 18 residues long. The germline V gene encodes CDR1 MDHEN and CDR2 SYDVKM. The CDR3, as DNA: TGTGCCAGCAGTTTTAGTCGACACTTGAGGAGAGGCAATCAGCCCCAGCATTTT. Translated: CASSFSRHLRRGNQPQHF.

V gene TRBV6-5 combines with J gene TRBJ2-7; 8 positions agree with TRBD1. V shed 6 bases and J 0 bases; nucleotides not matched to a gene: 4. The CDR3 is 14 residues long. Germline assignment: CDR1 MNHEY and CDR2 SVGAGI. The CDR3 bases are TGTGCCAGCAGGCGACAGGGGAGCTCCTACGAGCAGTACTTC. Translation: CASRRQGSSYEQYF.

The chain employs TRBV29-1 and TRBJ1-2; 9 bases fit TRBD1. In germline, CDR1 is SQVTM, CDR2 ANQGSEA. CDR3 size: 15 residues. The J segment lost 3 bases and the V segment lost 4 bases, leaving 9 bases of the junction unmatched. The CDR3 protein is CSVVARDRADYGYTF. The CDR3 nucleotides are TGCAGCGTTGTCGCCAGGGACAGGGCCGACTATGGCTACACCTTC.

Only one count was recorded for this clone. This rearrangement joins TRBV2 to TRBJ2-1; TRBD2 is a possible D gene (5 bases). Germline lookup yields CDR1 SNHLY and CDR2 FYNNEI. There are 12 residues in the CDR3. V was clipped by 7 bases and J by 10 bases, with 14 bases between them. DNA for the CDR3: TGTGCCAGCACGTACGGCGAGGGAGAGCAGTTCTTC. This codes for CASTYGEGEQFF.

A note on this clone: Other nucleotide sequences from this sample produce the same CDR3. This CDR3 is CASSLTEANYGYTF. The CDR3 DNA sequence: TGTGCCAGCAGCCTGACAGAAGCTAACTATGGCTACACCTTC. The genes are TRBV7-2 and TRBJ1-2, with D tentatively TRBD1 (5 bases). The CDR3 extends over 14 amino acids. The V gene lost 5 bases and the J gene lost 0 bases, with 10 bases spanning the gap. Germline V CDR1 and CDR2: SGHTA, FQGNSA.

This clone was found a few times. The chain joins TRBV27 to TRBJ2-3; D gene ambiguous. The germline V gene encodes CDR1 MNHEY and CDR2 SMNVEV (reference sequence). The CDR3 contains 16 residues. V dropped 3 bases and J dropped 0 bases, with 13 bases sitting between them. DNA for the CDR3: TGTGCCAGCAGTTTTTTCGGGTTAGTTAGCACAGATACGCAGTATTTT. This encodes CASSFFGLVSTDTQYF.

The CDR3: CASSSASTGELFF. The CDR3 DNA follows: TGCGCCAGCAGTTCAGCTAGTACTGGGGAGCTGTTTTTT. V is TRBV10-2 and J is TRBJ2-2; D ambiguous. V was clipped by 5 bases and J by 8 bases, with 12 bases between them. The CDR3 totals 13 residues. Germline V lookup: CDR1 WSHSY, CDR2 SAAADI.